The table lists the clone carrying this T cell receptor beta chain with a few counts. V lost 6 bases, J lost 9 bases, and 6 bases stayed unmatched. CDR1 is SQVTM and CDR2 is ANQGSEA in the germline V gene. CDR3 length: 13 amino acids. These data come from a study of identical twins. Each CDR3 protein is one row after TCRdb ran MiXCR on the 5' RACE reads. This sample has approximately 620,000 distinct CDR3 sequences; 8% to 9% occur once, and the top ten carry around 0.95%. This sample was also put to use in a study of yellow fever vaccine responses in identical twins.

The clonotype was recovered from a woman younger than 30 in good health. This chain links TRBV29-1 with TRBJ1-6; 9 positions agree with TRBD1. Sequenced sample: PBMCs. CDR3 DNA sequence: TGCAGCGTCCAGGGACAGGGAGGTTCACCCCTCCACTTT. Translating it yields CSVQGQGGSPLHF.